The present T cell receptor (beta chain) was sequenced within a study of OX40 agonist ivuxolimab in advanced cancers. At the level of the study: Those enrolled were 70% to 85% male, with a mean age of about 60 years and ages from roughly 20 to 85.

Trimming shortened V by 3 bases and J by 14 bases, and 13 bases separated the two germline ends. CDR1 is MNHNY and CDR2 is SVGAGI in the germline V gene (reference sequence). The CDR3 extends over 12 amino acids. The repertoire was sequenced with immunoSEQ multiplex PCR; TCRdb's copy has only in-frame clones and lacks some. The data show over 75,000 clones, approximately 91% seen once. The chain joins TRBV6-6 to TRBJ1-4; D is undetermined. Sequenced here: CD4+ or CD8+ T cells sorted from blood, sampled in a trial of the OX40 agonist ivuxolimab. This clonotype was sampled from an adult with an advanced solid tumor such as melanoma, head and neck, liver or kidney cancer. CDR3 loop: CASSYTDGRLFF. DNA of the CDR3: TGTGCCAGCAGTTATACCGACGGGCGGCTGTTTTTT.